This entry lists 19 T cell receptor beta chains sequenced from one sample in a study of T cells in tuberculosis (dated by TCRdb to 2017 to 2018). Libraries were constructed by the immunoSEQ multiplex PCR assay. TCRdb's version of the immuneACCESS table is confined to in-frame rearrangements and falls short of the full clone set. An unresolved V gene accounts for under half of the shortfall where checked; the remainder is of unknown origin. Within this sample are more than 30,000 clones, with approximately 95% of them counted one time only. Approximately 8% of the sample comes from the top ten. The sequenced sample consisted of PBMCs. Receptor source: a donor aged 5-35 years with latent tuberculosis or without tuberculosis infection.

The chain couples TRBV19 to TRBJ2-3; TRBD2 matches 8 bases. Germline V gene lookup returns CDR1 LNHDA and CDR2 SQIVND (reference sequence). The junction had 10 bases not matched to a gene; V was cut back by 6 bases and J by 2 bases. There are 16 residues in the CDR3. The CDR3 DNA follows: TGTGCCAGTAGACCGGTAGCGGGAACCATCACAGATACGCAGTATTTT. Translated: CASRPVAGTITDTQYF.

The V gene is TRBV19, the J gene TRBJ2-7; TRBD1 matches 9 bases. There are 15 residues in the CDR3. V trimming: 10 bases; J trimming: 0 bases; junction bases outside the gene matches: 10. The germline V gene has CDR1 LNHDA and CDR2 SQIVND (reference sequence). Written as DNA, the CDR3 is TGTGCCACCGGACAGGGGACAGGAGCCTCCTACGAGCAGTACTTC. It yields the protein CATGQGTGASYEQYF.

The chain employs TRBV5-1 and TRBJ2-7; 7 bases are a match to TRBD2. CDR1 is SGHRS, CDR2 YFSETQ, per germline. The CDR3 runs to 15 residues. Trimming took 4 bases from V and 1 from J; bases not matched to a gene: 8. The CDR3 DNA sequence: TGCGCCAGCAGCCTTGGGGCCGGGAGGTCCTACGAGCAGTACTTC. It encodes CASSLGAGRSYEQYF. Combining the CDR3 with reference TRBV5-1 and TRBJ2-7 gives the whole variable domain KAGVTQTPRYLIKTRGQQVTLSCSPISGHRSVSWYQQTPGQGLQFLFEYFSETQRNKGNFPGRFSGRQFSNSRSEMNVSTLELGDSALYLCASSLGAGRSYEQYFGPGTRLTVT.

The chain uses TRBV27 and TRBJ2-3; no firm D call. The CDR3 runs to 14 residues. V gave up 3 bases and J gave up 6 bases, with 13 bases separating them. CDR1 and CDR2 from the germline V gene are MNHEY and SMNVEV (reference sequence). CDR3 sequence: CASSLVGAPDTQYF. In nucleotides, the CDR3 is TGTGCCAGCAGTTTGGTCGGAGCCCCCGATACGCAGTATTTT.

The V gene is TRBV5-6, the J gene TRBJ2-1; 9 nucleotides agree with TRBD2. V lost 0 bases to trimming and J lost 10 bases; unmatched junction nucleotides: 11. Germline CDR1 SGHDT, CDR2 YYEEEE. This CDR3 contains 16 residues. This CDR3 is CASSLVGPSGTGEQFF. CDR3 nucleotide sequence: TGTGCCAGCAGCTTGGTAGGTCCTAGCGGGACGGGGGAGCAGTTCTTC. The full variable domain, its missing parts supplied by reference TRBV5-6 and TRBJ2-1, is DAGVTQSPTHLIKTRGQQVTLRCSPKSGHDTVSWYQQALGQGPQFIFQYYEEEERQRGNFPDRFSGHQFPNYSSELNVNALLLGDSALYLCASSLVGPSGTGEQFFGPGTRLTVL.

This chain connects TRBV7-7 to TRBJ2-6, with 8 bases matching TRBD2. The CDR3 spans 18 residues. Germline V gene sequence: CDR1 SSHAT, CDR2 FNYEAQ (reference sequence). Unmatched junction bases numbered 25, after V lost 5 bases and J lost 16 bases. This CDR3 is CASSAGTSATKSGQRLTF. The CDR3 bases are TGTGCCAGCAGCGCAGGGACTAGTGCCACAAAGTCGGGCCAACGTCTGACTTTC. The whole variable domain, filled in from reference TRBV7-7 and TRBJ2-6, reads GAGVSQSPRYKVTKRGQDVTLRCDPISSHATLYWYQQALGQGPEFLTYFNYEAQPDKSGLPSDRFSAERPEGSISTLTIQRTEQRDSAMYRCASSAGTSATKSGQRLTFGAGSRLTVL.

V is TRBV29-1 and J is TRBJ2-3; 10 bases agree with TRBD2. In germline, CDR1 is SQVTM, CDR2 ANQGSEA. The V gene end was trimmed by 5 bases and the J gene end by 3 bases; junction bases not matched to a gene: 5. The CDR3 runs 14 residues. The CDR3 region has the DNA TGCAGCGTTTTCCTAGCGGGAGTAACAGATACGCAGTATTTT. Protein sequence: CSVFLAGVTDTQYF.

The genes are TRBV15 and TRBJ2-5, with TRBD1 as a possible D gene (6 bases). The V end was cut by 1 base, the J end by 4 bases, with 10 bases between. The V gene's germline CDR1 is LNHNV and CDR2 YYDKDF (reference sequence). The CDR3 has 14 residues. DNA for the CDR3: TGTGCCACCAGCAGAGGGGACACCGCAGAGACCCAGTACTTC. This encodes CATSRGDTAETQYF. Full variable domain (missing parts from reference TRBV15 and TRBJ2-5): DAMVIQNPRYQVTQFGKPVTLSCSQTLNHNVMYWYQQKSSQAPKLLFHYYDKDFNNEADTPDNFQSRRPNTSFCFLDIRSPGLGDTAMYLCATSRGDTAETQYFGPGTRLLVL.

The CDR3 DNA sequence: TGCGCCAGCAGGGCAGCGGATTCTTATGGCTACACCTTC. It encodes CASRAADSYGYTF. The J gene is TRBJ1-2, the V gene TRBV5-1; D gene ambiguous. Trimming left V 5 bases short and J 5 bases short, with 13 bases between. Germline loops: CDR1 SGHRS, CDR2 YFSETQ. The CDR3 runs 13 residues.

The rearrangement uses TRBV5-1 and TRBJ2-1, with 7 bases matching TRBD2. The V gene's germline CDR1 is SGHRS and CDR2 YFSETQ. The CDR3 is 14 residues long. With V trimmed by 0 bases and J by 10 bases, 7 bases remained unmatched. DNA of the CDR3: TGCGCCAGCAGCTTGGGCAGGGCGGGGGTCGAGCAGTTCTTC. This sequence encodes CASSLGRAGVEQFF.

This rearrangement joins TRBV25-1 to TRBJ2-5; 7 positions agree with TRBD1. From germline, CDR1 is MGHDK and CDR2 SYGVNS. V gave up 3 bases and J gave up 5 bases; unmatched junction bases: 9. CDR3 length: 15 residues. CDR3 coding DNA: TGTGCCAGCAGTGACGTTCGTACAGGGGACGAGACCCAGTACTTC. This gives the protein CASSDVRTGDETQYF.

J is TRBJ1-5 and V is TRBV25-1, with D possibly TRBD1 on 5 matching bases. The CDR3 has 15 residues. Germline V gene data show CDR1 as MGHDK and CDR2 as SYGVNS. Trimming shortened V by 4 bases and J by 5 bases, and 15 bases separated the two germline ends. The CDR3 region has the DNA TGTGCCAGCAGTGGGAGCGGGACTCATCATCAGCCCCAGCATTTT. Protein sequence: CASSGSGTHHQPQHF.

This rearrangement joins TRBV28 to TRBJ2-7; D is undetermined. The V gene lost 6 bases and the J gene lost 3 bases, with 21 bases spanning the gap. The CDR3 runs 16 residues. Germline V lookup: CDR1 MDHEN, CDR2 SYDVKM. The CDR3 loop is CASSSQRPGRNYEQYF. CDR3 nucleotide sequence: TGTGCCAGCAGCTCCCAAAGGCCAGGTCGAAACTACGAGCAGTACTTC.

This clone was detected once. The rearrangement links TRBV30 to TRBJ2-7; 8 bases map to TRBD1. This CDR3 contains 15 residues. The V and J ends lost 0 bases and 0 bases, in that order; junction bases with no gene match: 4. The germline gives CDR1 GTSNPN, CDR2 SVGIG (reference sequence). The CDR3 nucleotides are TGTGCCTGGAGTGTTAGACAGGGGAGCTCCTACGAGCAGTACTTC. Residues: CAWSVRQGSSYEQYF.

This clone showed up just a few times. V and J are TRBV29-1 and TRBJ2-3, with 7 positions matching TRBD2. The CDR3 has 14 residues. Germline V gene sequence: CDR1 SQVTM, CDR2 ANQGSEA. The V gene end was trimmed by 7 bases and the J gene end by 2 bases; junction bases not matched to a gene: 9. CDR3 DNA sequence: TGCAGCGGGCGGCAGCGGGGCCTCACAGATACGCAGTATTTT. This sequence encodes CSGRQRGLTDTQYF.

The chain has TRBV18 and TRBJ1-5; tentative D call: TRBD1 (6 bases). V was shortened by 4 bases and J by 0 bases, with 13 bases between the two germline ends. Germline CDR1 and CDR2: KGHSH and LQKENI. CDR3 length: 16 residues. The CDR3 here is CASSQTGQYSNQPQHF. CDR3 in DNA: TGTGCCAGCTCACAAACGGGACAATATAGCAATCAGCCCCAGCATTTT. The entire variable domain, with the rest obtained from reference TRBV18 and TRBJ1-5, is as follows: NAGVMQNPRHLVRRRGQEARLRCSPMKGHSHVYWYRQLPEEGLKFMVYLQKENIIDESGMPKERFSAEFPKEGPSILRIQQVVRGDSAAYFCASSQTGQYSNQPQHFGDGTRLSIL.

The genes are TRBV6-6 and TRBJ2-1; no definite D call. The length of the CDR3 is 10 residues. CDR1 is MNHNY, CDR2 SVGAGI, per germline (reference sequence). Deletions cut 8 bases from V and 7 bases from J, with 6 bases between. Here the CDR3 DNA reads TGTGCCAGCGGCTCTAATGAGCAGTTCTTC. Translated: CASGSNEQFF.

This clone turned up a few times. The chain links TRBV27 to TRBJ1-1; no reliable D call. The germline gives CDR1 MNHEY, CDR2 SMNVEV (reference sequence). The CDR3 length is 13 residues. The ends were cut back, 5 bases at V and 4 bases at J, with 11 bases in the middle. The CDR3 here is CASSPLPGTEAFF. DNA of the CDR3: TGTGCCAGCAGTCCTCTCCCCGGCACTGAAGCTTTCTTT.

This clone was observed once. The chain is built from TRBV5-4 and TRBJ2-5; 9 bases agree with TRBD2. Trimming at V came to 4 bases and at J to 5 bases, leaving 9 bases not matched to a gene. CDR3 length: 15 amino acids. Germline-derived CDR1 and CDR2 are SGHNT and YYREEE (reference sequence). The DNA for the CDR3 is TGTGCCAGCAGCCCGGCGGGCGGGAGGGAGGAGACCCAGTACTTC. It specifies CASSPAGGREETQYF.